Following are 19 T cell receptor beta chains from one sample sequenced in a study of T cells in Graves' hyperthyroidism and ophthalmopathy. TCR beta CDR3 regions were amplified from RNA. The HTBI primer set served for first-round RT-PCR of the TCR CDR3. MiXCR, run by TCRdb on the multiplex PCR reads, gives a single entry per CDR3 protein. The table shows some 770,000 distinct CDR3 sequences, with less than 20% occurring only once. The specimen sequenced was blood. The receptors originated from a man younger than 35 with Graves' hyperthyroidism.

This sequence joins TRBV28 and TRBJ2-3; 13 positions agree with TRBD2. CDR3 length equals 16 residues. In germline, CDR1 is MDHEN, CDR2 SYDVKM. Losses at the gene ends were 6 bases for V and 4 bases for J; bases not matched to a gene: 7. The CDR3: CASSRTSGSLADTQYF. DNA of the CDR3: TGTGCCAGCAGCCGGACTAGCGGGAGTTTGGCAGATACGCAGTATTTT.

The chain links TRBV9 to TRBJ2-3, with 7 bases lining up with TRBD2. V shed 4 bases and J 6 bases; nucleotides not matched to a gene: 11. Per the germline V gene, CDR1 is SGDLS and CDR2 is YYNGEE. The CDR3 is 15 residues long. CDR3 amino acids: CASSTLAVLGDTQYF. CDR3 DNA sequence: TGTGCCAGCAGCACCCTAGCGGTCCTTGGGGATACGCAGTATTTT.

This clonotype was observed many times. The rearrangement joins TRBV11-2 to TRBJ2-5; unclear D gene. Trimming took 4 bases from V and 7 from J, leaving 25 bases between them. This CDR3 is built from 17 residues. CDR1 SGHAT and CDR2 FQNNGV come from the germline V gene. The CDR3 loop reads CASSSDPWTKAWGTQYF. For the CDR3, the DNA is TGTGCCAGCAGCTCCGACCCGTGGACCAAGGCCTGGGGGACCCAGTACTTC.

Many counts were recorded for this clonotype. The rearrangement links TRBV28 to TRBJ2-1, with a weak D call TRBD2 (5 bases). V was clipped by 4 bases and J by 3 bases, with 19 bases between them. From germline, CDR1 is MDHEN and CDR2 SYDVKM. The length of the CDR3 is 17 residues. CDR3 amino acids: CASSSPASGLFYNEQFF. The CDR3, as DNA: TGTGCCAGCAGTTCCCCCGCCAGCGGACTTTTCTACAATGAGCAGTTCTTC.

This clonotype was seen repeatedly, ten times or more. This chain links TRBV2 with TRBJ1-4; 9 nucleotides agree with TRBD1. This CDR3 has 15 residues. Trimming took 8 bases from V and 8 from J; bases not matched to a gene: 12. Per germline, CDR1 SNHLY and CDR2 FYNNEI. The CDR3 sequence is CASSPRTGAEEKLFF. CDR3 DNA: TGTGCCAGCTCACCCCGGACAGGGGCTGAGGAAAAACTGTTTTTT.

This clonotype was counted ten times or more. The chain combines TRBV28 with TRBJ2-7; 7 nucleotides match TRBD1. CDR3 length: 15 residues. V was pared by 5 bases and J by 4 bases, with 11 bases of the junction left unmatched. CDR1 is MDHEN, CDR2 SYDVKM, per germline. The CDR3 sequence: CASSRPRDSQYEQYF. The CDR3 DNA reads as TGTGCCAGCAGTCGCCCCCGGGACAGTCAATACGAGCAGTACTTC.

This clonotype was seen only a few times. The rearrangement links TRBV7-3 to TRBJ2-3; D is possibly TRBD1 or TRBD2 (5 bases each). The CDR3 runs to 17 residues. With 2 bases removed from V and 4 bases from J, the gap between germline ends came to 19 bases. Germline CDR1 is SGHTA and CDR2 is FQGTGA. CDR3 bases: TGTGCCAGCAGCTTACTCCCACCGGGGACGGCGGCAGATACGCAGTATTTT. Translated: CASSLLPPGTAADTQYF.

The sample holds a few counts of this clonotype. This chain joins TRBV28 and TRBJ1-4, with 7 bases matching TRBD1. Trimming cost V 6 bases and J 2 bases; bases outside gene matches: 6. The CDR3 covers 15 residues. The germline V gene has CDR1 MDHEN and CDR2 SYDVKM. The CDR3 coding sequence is TGTGCCAGCAGAACGACAGGGTGGACTAATGAAAAACTGTTTTTT. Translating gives CASRTTGWTNEKLFF. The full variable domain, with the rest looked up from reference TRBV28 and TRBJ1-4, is DVKVTQSSRYLVKRTGEKVFLECVQDMDHENMFWYRQDPGLGLRLIYFSYDVKMKEKGDIPEGYSVSREKKERFSLILESASTNQTSMYLCASRTTGWTNEKLFFGSGTQLSVL.

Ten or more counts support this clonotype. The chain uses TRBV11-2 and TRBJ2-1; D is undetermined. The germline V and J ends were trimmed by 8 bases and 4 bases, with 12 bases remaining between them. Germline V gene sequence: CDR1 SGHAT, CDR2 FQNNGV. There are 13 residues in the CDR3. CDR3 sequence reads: CASGEWGYNEQFF. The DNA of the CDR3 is TGTGCCAGCGGGGAATGGGGATACAATGAGCAGTTCTTC.

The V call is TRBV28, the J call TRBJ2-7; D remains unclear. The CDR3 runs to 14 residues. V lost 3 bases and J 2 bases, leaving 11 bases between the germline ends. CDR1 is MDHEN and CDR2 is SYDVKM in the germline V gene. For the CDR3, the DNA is TGTGCCAGCAGTTTCCTATCGGGCCCCTACGAGCAGTACTTC. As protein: CASSFLSGPYEQYF.

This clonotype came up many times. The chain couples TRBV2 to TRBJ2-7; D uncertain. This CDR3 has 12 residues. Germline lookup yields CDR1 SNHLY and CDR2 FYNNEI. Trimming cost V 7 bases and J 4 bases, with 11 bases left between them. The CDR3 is CASNAVPYEQYF. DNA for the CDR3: TGTGCCAGCAATGCCGTCCCTTACGAGCAGTACTTC.

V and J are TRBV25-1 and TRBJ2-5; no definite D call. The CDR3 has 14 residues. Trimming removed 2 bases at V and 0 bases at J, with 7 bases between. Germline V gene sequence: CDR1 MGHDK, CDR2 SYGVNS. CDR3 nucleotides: TGTGCCAGCAGTGAAAGAGACTACCAAGAGACCCAGTACTTC. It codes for CASSERDYQETQYF.

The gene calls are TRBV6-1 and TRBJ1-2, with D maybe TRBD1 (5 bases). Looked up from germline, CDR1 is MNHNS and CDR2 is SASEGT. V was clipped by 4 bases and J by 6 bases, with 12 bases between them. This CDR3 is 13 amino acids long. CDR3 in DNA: TGTGCCAGCAGTGTATCAGGGTTGGATGGCTACACCTTC. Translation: CASSVSGLDGYTF.

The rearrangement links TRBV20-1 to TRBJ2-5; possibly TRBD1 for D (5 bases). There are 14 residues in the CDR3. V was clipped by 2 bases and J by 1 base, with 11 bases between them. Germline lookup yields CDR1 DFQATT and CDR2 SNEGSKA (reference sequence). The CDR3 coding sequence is TGCAGTGCTAGAATGGACATCCTCCAAGAGACCCAGTACTTC. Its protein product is CSARMDILQETQYF.

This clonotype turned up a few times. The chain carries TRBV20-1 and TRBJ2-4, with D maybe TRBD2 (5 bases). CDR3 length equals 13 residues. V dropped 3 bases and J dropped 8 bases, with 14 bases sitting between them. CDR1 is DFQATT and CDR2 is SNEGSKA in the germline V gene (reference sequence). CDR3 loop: CSARRRTGDIQYF. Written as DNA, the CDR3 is TGCAGTGCTAGGCGCCGGACCGGGGACATTCAGTACTTC.

This CDR3 is CAISESGGKTGELFF. CDR3 sequence (DNA): TGTGCCATCAGTGAGTCGGGAGGGAAAACCGGGGAGCTGTTTTTT. The V gene is TRBV10-3, the J gene TRBJ2-2, with 7 bases identical to TRBD2. V was clipped by 0 bases and J by 5 bases; unmatched bases: 3. The CDR3 consists of 15 residues. CDR1 and CDR2 (germline): ENHRY, SYGVKD.

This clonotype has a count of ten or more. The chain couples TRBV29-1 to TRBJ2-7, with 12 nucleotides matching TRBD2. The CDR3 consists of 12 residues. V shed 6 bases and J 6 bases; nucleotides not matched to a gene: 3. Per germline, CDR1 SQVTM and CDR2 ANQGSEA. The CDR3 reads CSVGLAGLEQYF. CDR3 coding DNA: TGCAGCGTCGGACTAGCGGGGCTCGAGCAGTACTTC.

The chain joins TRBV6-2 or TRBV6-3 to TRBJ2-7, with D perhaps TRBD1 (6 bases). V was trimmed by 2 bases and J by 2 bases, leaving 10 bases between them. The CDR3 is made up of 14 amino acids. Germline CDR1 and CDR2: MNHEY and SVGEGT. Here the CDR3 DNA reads TGTGCCAGCAGTTACCTCGGACAGACCTACGAGCAGTACTTC. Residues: CASSYLGQTYEQYF.

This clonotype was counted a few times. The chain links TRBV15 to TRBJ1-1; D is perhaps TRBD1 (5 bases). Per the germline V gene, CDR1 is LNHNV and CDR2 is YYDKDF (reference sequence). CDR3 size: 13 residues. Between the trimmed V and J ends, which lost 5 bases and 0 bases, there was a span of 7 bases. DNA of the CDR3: TGTGCCACCAGCTCAGGGATGAACACTGAAGCTTTCTTT. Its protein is CATSSGMNTEAFF.